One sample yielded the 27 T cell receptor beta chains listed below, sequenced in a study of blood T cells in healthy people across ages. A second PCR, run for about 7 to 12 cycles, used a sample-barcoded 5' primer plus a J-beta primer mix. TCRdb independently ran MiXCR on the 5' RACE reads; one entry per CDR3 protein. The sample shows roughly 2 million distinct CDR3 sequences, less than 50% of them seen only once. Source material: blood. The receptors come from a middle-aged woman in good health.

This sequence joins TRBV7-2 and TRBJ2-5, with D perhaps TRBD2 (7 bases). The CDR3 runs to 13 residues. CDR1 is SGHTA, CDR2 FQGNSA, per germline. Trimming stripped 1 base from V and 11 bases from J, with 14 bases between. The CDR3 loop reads CASSLGGAGAQYF. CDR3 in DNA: TGTGCCAGCAGCTTAGGGGGGGCGGGGGCGCAGTACTTC.

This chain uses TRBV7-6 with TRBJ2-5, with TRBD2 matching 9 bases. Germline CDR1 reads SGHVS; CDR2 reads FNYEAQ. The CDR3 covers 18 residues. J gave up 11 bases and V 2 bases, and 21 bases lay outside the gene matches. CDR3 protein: CASSLIALEDSGGIEQYF. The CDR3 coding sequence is TGTGCCAGCAGCTTAATTGCCCTGGAAGATAGCGGGGGTATTGAGCAGTACTTC.

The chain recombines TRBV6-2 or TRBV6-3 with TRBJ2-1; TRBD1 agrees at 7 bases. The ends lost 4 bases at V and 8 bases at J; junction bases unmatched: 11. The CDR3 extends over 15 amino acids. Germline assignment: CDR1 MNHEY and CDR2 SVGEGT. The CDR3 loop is CASSSYNPTGDEQFF. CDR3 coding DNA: TGTGCCAGCAGTTCCTACAACCCAACAGGGGATGAGCAGTTCTTC.

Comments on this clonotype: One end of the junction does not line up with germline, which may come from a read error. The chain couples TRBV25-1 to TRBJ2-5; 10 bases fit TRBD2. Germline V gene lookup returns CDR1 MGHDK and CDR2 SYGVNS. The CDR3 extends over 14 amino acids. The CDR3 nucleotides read TGTGCCACCCTGAGCGGGGGGGAGCGAGAGACCCGGTACTTC. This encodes CATLSGGERETRYF.

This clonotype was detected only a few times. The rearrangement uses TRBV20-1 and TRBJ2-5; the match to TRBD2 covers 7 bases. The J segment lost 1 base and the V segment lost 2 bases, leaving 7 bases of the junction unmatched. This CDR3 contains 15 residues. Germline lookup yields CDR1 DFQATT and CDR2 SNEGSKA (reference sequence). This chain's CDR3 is CSARLFGEGQETQYF. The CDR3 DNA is TGCAGTGCTAGACTCTTCGGGGAGGGCCAAGAGACCCAGTACTTC.

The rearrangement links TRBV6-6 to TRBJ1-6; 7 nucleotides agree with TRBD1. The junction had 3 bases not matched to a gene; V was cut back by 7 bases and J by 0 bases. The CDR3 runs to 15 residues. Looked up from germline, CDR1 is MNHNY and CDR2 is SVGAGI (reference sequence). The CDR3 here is CASIRDSSYNSPLHF. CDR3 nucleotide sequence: TGTGCCAGCATCCGGGACAGCTCCTATAATTCACCCCTCCACTTT.

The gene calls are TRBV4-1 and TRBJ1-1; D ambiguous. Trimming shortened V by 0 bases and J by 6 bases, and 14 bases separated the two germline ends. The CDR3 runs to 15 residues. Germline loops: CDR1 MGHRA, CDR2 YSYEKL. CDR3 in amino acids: CASSQDRGLPPEAFF. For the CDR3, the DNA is TGCGCCAGCAGCCAAGATCGAGGACTTCCCCCTGAAGCTTTCTTT.

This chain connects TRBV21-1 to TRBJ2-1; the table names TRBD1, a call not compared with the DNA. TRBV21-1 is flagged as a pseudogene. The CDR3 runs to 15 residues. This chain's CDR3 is CASTTSARHYNEQFF. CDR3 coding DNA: TGTGCCAGCACGACGTCTGCCCGGCACTACAATGAGCAGTTCTTC.

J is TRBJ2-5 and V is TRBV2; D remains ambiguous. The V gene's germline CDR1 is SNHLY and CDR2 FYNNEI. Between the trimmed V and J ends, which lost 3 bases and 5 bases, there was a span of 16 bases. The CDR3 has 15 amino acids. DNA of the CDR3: TGTGCCAGCAGTGATATTCAACGACCAGACGAGACCCAGTACTTC. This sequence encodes CASSDIQRPDETQYF.

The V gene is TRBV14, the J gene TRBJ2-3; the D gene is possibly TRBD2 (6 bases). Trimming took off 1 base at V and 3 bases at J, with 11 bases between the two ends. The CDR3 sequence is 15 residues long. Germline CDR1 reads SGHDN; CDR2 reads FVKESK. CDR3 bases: TGTGCCAGCAGCCAAGTCATGGGGGGAACAGATACGCAGTATTTT. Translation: CASSQVMGGTDTQYF.

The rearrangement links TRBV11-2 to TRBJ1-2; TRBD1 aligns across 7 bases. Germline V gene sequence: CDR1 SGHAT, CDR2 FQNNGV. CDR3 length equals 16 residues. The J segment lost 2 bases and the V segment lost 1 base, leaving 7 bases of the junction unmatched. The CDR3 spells CASSLGTGYPNYGYTF. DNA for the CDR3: TGTGCCAGCAGCTTAGGGACAGGATATCCAAACTATGGCTACACCTTC.

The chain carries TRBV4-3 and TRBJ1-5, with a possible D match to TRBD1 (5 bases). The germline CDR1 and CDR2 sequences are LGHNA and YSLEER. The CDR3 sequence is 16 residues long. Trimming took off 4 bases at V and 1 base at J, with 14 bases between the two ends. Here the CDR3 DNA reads TGCGCCAGCAGCCCAGGAGGGGCTAGGAGCAATCAGCCCCAGCATTTT. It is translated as CASSPGGARSNQPQHF.

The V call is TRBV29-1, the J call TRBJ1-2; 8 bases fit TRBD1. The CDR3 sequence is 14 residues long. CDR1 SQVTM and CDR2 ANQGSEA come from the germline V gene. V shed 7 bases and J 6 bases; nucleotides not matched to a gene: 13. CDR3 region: CSGNSLQGANGYTF. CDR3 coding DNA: TGCAGCGGGAATTCTCTGCAGGGGGCGAATGGCTACACCTTC.

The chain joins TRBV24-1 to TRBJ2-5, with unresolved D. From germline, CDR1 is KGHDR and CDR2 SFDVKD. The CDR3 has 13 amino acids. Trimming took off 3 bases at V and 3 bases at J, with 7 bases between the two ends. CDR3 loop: CATSDEAKETQYF. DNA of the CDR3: TGTGCCACCAGTGATGAAGCTAAAGAGACCCAGTACTTC.

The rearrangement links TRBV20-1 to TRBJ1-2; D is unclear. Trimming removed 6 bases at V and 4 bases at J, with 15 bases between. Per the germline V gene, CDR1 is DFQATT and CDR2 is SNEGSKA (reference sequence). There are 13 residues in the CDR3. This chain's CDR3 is CSAVGIPSYGYTF. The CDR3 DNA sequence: TGCAGTGCGGTCGGAATACCTAGCTATGGCTACACCTTC.

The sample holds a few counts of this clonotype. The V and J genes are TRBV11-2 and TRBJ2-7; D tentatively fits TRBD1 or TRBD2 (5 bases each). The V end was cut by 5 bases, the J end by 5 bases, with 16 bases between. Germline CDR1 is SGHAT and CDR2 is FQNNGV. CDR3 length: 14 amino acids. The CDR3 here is CASSLGVGEDEQYF. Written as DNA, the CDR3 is TGTGCCAGCAGCCTGGGGGTTGGGGAAGACGAGCAGTACTTC.

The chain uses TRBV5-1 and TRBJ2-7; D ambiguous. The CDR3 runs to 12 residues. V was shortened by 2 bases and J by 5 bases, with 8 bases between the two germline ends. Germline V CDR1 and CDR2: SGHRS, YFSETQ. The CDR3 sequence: CASSFSPDEQYF. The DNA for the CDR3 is TGCGCCAGCAGCTTCAGTCCGGACGAGCAGTACTTC.

The CDR3 reads CATSSMPGPSPDEAFF. CDR3 sequence (DNA): TGTGCCACCAGCAGTATGCCGGGACCTTCACCCGATGAAGCTTTCTTT. The chain carries TRBV15 and TRBJ1-1; the D gene is possibly TRBD1 (5 bases). Looked up from germline, CDR1 is LNHNV and CDR2 is YYDKDF (reference sequence). The CDR3 loop spans 16 amino acids. V lost 3 bases and J 7 bases, leaving 21 bases between the germline ends.

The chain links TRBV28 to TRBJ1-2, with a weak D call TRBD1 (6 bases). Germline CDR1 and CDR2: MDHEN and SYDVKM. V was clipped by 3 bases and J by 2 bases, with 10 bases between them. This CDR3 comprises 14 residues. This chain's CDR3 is CASSFSDRNYGYTF. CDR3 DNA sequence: TGTGCCAGCAGTTTCTCGGACAGAAACTATGGCTACACCTTC.

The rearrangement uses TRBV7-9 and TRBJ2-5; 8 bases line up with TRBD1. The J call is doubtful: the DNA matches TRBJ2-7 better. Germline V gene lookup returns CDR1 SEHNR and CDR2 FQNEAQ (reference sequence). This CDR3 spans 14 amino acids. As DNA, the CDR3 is TGTGCCAGCAGCTCCCGCCGGACAGGGAACGAGCAGTACTTC. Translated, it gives CASSSRRTGNEQYF.

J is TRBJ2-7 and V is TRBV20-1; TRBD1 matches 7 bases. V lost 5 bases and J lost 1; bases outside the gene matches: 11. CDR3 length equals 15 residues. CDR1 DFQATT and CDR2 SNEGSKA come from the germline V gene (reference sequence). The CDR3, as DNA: TGCAGTGCTCCCTCGACCGGGGACAGTTCCTACGAGCAGTACTTC. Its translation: CSAPSTGDSSYEQYF.

CDR3 nucleotides: TGTGCCAGCAGCTTAGGACTAGCGGGGGGGACGGAGACCCAGTACTTC. As protein: CASSLGLAGGTETQYF. The genes are TRBV7-8 and TRBJ2-5, with 14 positions matching TRBD2. V was pared by 1 base and J by 5 bases, with 3 bases of the junction left unmatched. CDR1 and CDR2 (germline): SGHVS, FQNEAQ. This CDR3 has 16 residues.

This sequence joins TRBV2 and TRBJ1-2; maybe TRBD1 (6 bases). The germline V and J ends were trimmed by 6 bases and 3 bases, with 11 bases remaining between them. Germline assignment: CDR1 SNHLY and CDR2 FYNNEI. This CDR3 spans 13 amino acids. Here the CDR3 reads CASRKGQDYGYTF. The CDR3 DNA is TGTGCCAGCAGGAAGGGACAAGACTATGGCTACACCTTC.

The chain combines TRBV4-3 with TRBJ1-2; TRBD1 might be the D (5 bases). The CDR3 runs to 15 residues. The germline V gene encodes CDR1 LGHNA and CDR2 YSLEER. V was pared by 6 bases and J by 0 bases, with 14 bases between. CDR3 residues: CASRESGGANYGYTF. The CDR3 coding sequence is TGCGCCAGCAGAGAAAGCGGGGGAGCTAACTATGGCTACACCTTC.

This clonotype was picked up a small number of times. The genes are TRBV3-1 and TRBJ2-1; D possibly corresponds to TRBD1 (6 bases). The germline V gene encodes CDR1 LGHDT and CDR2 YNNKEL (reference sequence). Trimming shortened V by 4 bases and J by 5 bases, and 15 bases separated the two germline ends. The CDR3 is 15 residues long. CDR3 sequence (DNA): TGTGCCAGCAGCCCAGGACAGCGCCCTAACAATGAGCAGTTCTTC. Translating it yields CASSPGQRPNNEQFF.

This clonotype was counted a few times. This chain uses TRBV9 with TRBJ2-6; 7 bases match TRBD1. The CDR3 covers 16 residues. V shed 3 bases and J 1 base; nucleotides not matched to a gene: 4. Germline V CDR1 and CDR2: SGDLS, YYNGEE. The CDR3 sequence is CASSGQGRSGANVLTF. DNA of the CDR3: TGTGCCAGCAGCGGACAGGGTCGGTCTGGGGCCAACGTCCTGACTTTC.

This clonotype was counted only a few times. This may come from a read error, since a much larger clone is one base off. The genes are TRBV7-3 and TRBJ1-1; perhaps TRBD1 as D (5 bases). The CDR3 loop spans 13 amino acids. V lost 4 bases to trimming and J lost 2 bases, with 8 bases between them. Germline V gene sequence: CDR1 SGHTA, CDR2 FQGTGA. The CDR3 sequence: CASSCRVNTEAFF. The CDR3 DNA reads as TGTGCCAGCAGCTGCAGGGTCAACACTGAAGCTTTCTTT.